This T cell receptor (beta chain) originates from a study of blood T cell repertoires in COVID-19. Study details: T cells, B-cell-depleted T cells, or PBMCs supplied cDNA or gDNA.

As handled by the study authors: Scientists estimated how many nucleated cells there were by amplifying reference gene primers. Sequencing used immunoSEQ multiplex PCR; TCRdb keeps in-frame clones, though not all of them. Clone size and the V and J calls come from that table; the DNA yielded D and trimming. This sample yields 140,000 to 150,000 clones, of which around 81% are seen a single time; 7.5% to 9.5% belongs to the top ten. This CDR3 is built from 15 residues. The V end lost 5 bases, the J end lost 2 bases, and 15 bases lay between the germline ends. From germline, CDR1 is MNHEY and CDR2 SMNVEV (reference sequence).

The sequence came from a human donor with acute or convalescent COVID-19. The donor label of this sample is uncertain. The specimen sequenced was peripheral blood. The rearrangement links TRBV27 to TRBJ1-1; possible D gene TRBD1, 6 bases. The CDR3 loop reads CASSTPRGANTEAFF. In DNA form, the CDR3 reads TGTGCCAGCAGTACCCCCCGGGGGGCCAACACTGAAGCTTTCTTT.